The clone carrying this T cell receptor (beta chain) was seen a handful of times. Study processing details: From reference gene primer amplification, estimates of nucleated cell counts were derived. TCRdb's table, derived via immunoSEQ multiplex PCR, lists solely in-frame clones and lacks some. V, J and clone size are taken as reported in that table, and D and trimming were inferred from the DNA itself. The profile shows a few hundred thousand clones, around four fifths of them singletons. These data originate in a study of blood T cell repertoires in COVID-19. This TCR was recovered from a woman aged 70-85 years with COVID-19, enrolled during active disease. The sample taken for sequencing was peripheral blood.

The CDR3 reads CASSISGNTEAFF. CDR3 DNA sequence: TGTGCCAGCTCAATCTCAGGGAACACTGAAGCTTTCTTT. This sequence joins TRBV18 and TRBJ1-1; D uncertain. The CDR3 length is 13 residues. Germline V gene sequence: CDR1 KGHSH, CDR2 LQKENI. Trimming left V 5 bases short and J 1 base short, with 8 bases between.